This entry describes one T cell receptor beta chain. The record originates from a study of shared T cell receptors in the human thymus. The protocol was immunoSEQ multiplex PCR, while the TCRdb copy is restricted to in-frame clones and leaves out a portion. Here the sample spans more than 300,000 clones, 95% being singletons. This CDR3 contains 24 residues. Trimming at V came to 0 bases and at J to 0 bases, leaving 26 bases not matched to a gene. Per the germline V gene, CDR1 is KGHSH and CDR2 is LQKENI. The clonotype was recovered from a human donor. The chain links TRBV18 to TRBJ2-3, with 8 bases identical to TRBD2. Sequenced material: thymocytes. The DNA for the CDR3 is TGTGCCAGCTCACCACCGGGACGGGTACCGTTTCTGGCGGGAGGTACGGATAGCACAGATACGCAGTATTTT. Translating it yields CASSPPGRVPFLAGGTDSTDTQYF. The full variable domain, completed using reference TRBV18 and TRBJ2-3, is NAGVMQNPRHLVRRRGQEARLRCSPMKGHSHVYWYRQLPEEGLKFMVYLQKENIIDESGMPKERFSAEFPKEGPSILRIQQVVRGDSAAYFCASSPPGRVPFLAGGTDSTDTQYFGPGTRLTVL.